The sequence of this TCR beta chain was determined in a study of blood T cell repertoires in COVID-19. The overall study: Samples came from the United States, Italy and Spain, spanning acute and convalescent COVID-19. PBMCs, B-cell-depleted T cells, or T cells were the source of the cDNA or gDNA that made up the material.

The ends were cut back, 3 bases at V and 1 base at J, with 8 bases in the middle. Germline values: CDR1 SGDLS, CDR2 YYNGEE. The CDR3 contains 14 residues. As handled by the study authors: Nucleated cell counts were estimated from reference gene primer amplification. Sequencing was performed with immunoSEQ multiplex PCR; in TCRdb, only in-frame clones are kept and a portion is missing. That table is the source of V, J and clone size, and D and trimming were worked out from the DNA. The profile shows 120,000 or so clones, 70% to 80% of them singletons. The V and J genes are TRBV9 and TRBJ1-5; D may be TRBD1 (5 bases). The sample taken for sequencing was peripheral blood. This receptor was taken from a man between 65 and 85 years old with acute or convalescent COVID-19. CDR3 sequence: CASSAQGSNQPQHF. For the CDR3, the DNA is TGTGCCAGCAGCGCCCAGGGAAGCAATCAGCCCCAGCATTTT. The complete variable domain, with remaining parts taken from reference TRBV9 and TRBJ1-5, reads DSGVTQTPKHLITATGQRVTLRCSPRSGDLSVYWYQQSLDQGLQFLIQYYNGEERAKGNILERFSAQQFPDLHSELNLSSLELGDSALYFCASSAQGSNQPQHFGDGTRLSIL.